This TCR beta chain was documented in a study of cytomegalovirus exposure and HLA in healthy donors. General study points: Accurate prediction of most subjects' HLA-A and HLA-B alleles from TCR beta sequences was reported. Productive rates of about 87% or about 30% were seen for most TCR beta V segments in an earlier analysis. Being indistinguishable, some V segments were excluded, TRBV6-2 and TRBV6-3 among them.

As for this clone: Its antigen is undetermined.

Germline V gene data show CDR1 as SGDLS and CDR2 as YYNGEE. This CDR3 comprises 12 residues. The trim removed 3 bases at V and 6 bases at J, leaving 1 base unmatched. The study ran its PCR with 60 Vbeta and 13 Jbeta primers. Measured with immunoSEQ multiplex PCR; TCRdb has only the in-frame clones, and not every one. The listing contains over 200,000 clones. The clonotype was recovered from a woman in her 30s in good health and CMV-seropositive. What was sequenced was PBMCs. The chain links TRBV9 to TRBJ2-3, with 7 bases identical to TRBD1. CDR3 in DNA: TGTGCCAGCAGCGCCAGGGGGGATACGCAGTATTTT. Its protein is CASSARGDTQYF.